The TCR beta chain described here comes from a study of CD8 T cells in Susac syndrome. Study overall: The Susac syndrome patients were therapy-naive, on corticosteroids, or on intravenous immunoglobulin alone at blood draw.

It was with random hexamers that about 0.45 to 1 ug RNA was reverse transcribed. MiXCR, applied by TCRdb to the immunoSEQ multiplex PCR reads, yields one record per CDR3 protein. The sample has 67,000 or so distinct CDR3 sequences; 93% are singletons. Patients with Susac syndrome met diagnostic criteria that were recently defined for definite or probable disease. What was sequenced was CD4+ T cells from PBMCs. The clonotype originates from a human donor with Susac syndrome.

CDR3: CASETGRNEKLFF. For the CDR3, the DNA is TGTGCCAGTGAGACAGGGCGAAACGAAAAACTGTTTTTT. The chain employs TRBV28 and TRBJ1-4; 7 bases map to TRBD1. J gave up 8 bases and V 9 bases, and 9 bases lay outside the gene matches. Germline loops: CDR1 MDHEN, CDR2 SYDVKM. CDR3 length: 13 amino acids.